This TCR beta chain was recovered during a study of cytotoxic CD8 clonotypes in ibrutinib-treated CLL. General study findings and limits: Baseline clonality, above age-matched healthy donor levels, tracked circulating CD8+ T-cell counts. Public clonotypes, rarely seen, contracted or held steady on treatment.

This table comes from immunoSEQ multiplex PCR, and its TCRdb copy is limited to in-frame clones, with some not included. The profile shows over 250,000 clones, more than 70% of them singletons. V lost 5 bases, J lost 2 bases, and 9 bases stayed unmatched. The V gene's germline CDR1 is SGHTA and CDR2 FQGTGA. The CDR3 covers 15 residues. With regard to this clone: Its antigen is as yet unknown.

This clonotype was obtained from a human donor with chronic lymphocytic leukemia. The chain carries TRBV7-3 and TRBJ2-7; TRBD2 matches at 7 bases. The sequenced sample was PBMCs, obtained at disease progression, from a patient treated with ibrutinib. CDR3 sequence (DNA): TGTGCCAGCAGCCCGGGGGGAGGGCTAGCCTACGAGCAGTACTTC. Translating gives CASSPGGGLAYEQYF.